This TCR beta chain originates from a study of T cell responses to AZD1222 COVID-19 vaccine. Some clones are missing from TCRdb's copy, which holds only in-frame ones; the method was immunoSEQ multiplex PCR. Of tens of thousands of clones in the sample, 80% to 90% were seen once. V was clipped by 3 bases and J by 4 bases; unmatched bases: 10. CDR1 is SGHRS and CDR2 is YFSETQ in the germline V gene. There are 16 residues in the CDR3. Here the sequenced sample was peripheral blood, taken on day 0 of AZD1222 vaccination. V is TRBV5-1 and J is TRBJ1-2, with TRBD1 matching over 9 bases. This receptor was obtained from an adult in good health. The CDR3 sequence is CASSSSPPGQGYGYTF. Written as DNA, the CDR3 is TGCGCCAGCAGCTCATCACCCCCGGGACAGGGCTATGGCTACACCTTC.